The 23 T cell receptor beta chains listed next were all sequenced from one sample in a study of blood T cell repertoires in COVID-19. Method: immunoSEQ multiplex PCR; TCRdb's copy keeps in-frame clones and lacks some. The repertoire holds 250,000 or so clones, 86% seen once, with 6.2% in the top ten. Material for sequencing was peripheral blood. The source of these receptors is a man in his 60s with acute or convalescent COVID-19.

The CDR3 spells CASSLGDRGSGANVLTF. The DNA of the CDR3 is TGCGCCAGCAGCTTGGGGGACAGGGGCTCTGGGGCCAACGTCCTGACTTTC. The chain couples TRBV5-1 to TRBJ2-6; 10 bases align to TRBD1. Trimming took 0 bases from V and 0 from J; bases not matched to a gene: 0. CDR1 SGHRS and CDR2 YFSETQ come from the germline V gene. This CDR3 is 17 amino acids long.

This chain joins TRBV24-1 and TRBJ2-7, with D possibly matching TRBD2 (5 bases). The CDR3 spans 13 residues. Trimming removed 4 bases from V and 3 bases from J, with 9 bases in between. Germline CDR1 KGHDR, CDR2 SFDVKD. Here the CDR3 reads CATSEHDYYEQYF. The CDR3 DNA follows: TGTGCCACCAGTGAGCACGACTACTACGAGCAGTACTTC.

The CDR3 is CASSRGTADGQPQHF. The CDR3 DNA reads TGTGCCAGCAGTAGAGGGACAGCTGATGGGCAGCCCCAGCATTTT. This chain joins TRBV2 and TRBJ1-5; the match to TRBD1 covers 7 bases. Germline V CDR1 and CDR2: SNHLY, FYNNEI. Trimming cost V 5 bases and J 7 bases; bases outside gene matches: 11. This CDR3 has 15 amino acids. Together with reference TRBV2 and TRBJ1-5, the CDR3 gives the full variable domain: EPEVTQTPSHQVTQMGQEVILRCVPISNHLYFYWYRQILGQKVEFLVSFYNNEISEKSEIFDDQFSVERPDGSNFTLKIRSTKLEDSAMYFCASSRGTADGQPQHFGDGTRLSIL.

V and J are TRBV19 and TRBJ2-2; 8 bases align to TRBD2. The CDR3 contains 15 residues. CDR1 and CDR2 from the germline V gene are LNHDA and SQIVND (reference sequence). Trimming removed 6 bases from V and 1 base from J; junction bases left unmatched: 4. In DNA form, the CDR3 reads TGTGCCAGTAGAGGTACTAGCGGGAACACCGGGGAGCTGTTTTTT. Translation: CASRGTSGNTGELFF. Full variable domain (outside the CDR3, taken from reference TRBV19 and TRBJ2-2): DGGITQSPKYLFRKEGQNVTLSCEQNLNHDAMYWYRQDPGQGLRLIYYSQIVNDFQKGDIAEGYSVSREKKESFPLTVTSAQKNPTAFYLCASRGTSGNTGELFFGEGSRLTVL.

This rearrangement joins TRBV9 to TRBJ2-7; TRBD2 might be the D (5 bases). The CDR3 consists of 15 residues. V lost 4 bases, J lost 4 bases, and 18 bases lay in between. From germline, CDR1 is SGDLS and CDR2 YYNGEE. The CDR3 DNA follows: TGTGCCAGCAGCCCTCATCGGGGAGTTGGTTACGAGCAGTACTTC. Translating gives CASSPHRGVGYEQYF.

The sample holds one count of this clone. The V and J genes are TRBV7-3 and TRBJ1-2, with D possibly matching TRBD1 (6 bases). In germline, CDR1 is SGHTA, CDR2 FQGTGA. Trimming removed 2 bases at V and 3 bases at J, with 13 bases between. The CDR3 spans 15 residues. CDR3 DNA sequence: TGTGCCAGCAGCTTAGGTGGGGCAGGGGACTATGGCTACACCTTC. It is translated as CASSLGGAGDYGYTF.

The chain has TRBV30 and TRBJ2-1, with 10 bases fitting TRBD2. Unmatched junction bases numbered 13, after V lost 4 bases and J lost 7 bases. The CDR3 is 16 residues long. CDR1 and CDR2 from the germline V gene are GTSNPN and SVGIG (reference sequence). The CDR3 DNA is TGTGCCTGGACTAGCGGGAGAGAAAGAAGGAAAAATGAGCAGTTCTTC. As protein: CAWTSGRERRKNEQFF.

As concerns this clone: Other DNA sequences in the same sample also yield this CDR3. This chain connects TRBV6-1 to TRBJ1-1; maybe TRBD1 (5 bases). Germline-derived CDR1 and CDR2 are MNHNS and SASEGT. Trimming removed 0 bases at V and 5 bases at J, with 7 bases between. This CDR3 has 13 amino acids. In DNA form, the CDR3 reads TGTGCCAGCAGTGAAGCGCGGGGGACTGAAGCTTTCTTT. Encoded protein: CASSEARGTEAFF.

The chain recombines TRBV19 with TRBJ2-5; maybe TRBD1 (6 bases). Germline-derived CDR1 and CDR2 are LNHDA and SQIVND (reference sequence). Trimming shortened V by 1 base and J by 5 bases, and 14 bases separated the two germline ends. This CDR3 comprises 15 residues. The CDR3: CASSIGTGYRETQYF. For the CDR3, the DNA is TGTGCCAGTAGTATAGGAACAGGGTATCGGGAGACCCAGTACTTC.

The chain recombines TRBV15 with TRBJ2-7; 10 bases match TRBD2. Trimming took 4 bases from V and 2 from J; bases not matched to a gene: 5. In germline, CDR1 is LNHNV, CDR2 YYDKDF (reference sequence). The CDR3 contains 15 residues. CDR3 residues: CATSMKREGPYEQYF. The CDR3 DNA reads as TGTGCCACCAGCATGAAGCGGGAGGGCCCCTACGAGCAGTACTTC. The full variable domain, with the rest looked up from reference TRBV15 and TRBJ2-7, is DAMVIQNPRYQVTQFGKPVTLSCSQTLNHNVMYWYQQKSSQAPKLLFHYYDKDFNNEADTPDNFQSRRPNTSFCFLDIRSPGLGDTAMYLCATSMKREGPYEQYFGPGTRLTVT.

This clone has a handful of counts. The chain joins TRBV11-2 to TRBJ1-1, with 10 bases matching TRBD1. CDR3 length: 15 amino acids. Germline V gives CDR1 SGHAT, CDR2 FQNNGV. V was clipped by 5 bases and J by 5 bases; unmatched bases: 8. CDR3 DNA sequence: TGTGCCAGCAGCCCGCCGACAGGGGGCTATACTGAAGCTTTCTTT. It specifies CASSPPTGGYTEAFF. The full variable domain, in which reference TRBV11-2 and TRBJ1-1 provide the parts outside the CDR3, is EAGVAQSPRYKIIEKRQSVAFWCNPISGHATLYWYQQILGQGPKLLIQFQNNGVVDDSQLPKDRFSAERLKGVDSTLKIQPAKLEDSAVYLCASSPPTGGYTEAFFGQGTRLTVV.

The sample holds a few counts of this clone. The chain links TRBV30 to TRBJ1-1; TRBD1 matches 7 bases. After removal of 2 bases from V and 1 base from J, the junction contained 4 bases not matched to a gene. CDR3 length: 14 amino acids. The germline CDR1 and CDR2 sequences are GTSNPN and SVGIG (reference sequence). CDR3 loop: CAWSWDSRNTEAFF. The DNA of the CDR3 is TGTGCCTGGAGTTGGGACAGTAGGAACACTGAAGCTTTCTTT.

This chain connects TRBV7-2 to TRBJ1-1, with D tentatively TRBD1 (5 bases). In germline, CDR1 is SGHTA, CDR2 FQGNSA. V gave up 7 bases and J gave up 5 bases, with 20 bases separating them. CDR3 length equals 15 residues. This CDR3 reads CASTRSPGVETEAFF. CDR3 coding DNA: TGTGCCAGCACCCGGTCCCCGGGGGTGGAAACTGAAGCTTTCTTT.

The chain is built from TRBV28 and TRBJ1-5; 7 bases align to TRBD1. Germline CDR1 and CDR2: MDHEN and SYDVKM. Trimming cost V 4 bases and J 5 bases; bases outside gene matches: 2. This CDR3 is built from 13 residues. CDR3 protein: CASSSTGYQPQHF. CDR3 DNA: TGTGCCAGCAGTTCGACAGGGTATCAGCCCCAGCATTTT.

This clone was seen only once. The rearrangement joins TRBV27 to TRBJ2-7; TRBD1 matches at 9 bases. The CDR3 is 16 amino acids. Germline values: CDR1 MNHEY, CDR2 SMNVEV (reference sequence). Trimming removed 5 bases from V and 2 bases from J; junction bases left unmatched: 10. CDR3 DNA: TGTGCCAGCAGTCCCGGGACAGGGATTCCTCCCTACGAGCAGTACTTC. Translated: CASSPGTGIPPYEQYF.

CDR3 bases: TGTGCCAGCAGCAGTCGAAACAGGGGTGGCTACACCTTC. This sequence encodes CASSSRNRGGYTF. The V call is TRBV9, the J call TRBJ1-2; 7 bases are shared with TRBD1. With 4 bases clipped from V and 7 bases from J, the junction kept 7 bases outside the gene matches. Germline V gene data show CDR1 as SGDLS and CDR2 as YYNGEE. The CDR3 covers 13 residues. The full variable domain, in which reference TRBV9 and TRBJ1-2 provide the parts outside the CDR3, is DSGVTQTPKHLITATGQRVTLRCSPRSGDLSVYWYQQSLDQGLQFLIQYYNGEERAKGNILERFSAQQFPDLHSELNLSSLELGDSALYFCASSSRNRGGYTFGSGTRLTVV.

CDR3 protein: CASSYGTIPLDTEAFF. CDR3 bases: TGTGCCAGCAGTTACGGGACTATACCCTTGGACACTGAAGCTTTCTTT. The J gene is TRBJ1-1, the V gene TRBV6-5, with D perhaps matching TRBD1 (5 bases). Germline V gene data show CDR1 as MNHEY and CDR2 as SVGAGI. The CDR3 runs 16 residues. V lost 2 bases and J lost 3, with 16 bases in between.

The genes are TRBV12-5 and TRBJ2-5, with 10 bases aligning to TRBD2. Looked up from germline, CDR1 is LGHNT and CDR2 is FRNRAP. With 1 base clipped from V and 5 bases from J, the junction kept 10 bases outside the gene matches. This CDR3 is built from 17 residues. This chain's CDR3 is CASGLGLAGVVGETQYF. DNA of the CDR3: TGTGCTAGTGGTTTGGGGCTAGCGGGAGTTGTAGGGGAGACCCAGTACTTC.

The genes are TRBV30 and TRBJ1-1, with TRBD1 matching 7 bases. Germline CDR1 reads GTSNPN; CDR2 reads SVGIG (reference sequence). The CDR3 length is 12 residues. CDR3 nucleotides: TGTGCTGGGACAGCCTTGAACACTGAAGCTTTCTTT. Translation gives CAGTALNTEAFF.

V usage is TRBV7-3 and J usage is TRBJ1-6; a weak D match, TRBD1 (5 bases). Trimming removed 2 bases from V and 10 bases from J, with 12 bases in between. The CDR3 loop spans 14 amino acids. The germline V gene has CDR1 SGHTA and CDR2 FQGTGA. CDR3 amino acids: CASSLYRGGSPLHF. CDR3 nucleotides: TGTGCCAGCAGCTTATATAGGGGAGGCTCACCCCTCCACTTT.

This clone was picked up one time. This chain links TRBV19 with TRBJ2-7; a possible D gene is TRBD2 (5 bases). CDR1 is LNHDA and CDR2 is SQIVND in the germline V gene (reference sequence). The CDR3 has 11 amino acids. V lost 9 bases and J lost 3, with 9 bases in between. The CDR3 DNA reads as TGTGCCAGCCGGGGTTTCTACGAGCAGTACTTC. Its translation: CASRGFYEQYF.

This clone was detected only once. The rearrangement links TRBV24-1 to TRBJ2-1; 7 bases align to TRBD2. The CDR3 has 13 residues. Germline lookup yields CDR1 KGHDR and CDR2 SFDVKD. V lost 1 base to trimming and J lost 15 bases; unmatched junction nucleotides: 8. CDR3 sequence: CATSDLSGEKRFF. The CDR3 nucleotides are TGTGCCACCAGTGATTTAAGCGGGGAGAAACGGTTCTTC.

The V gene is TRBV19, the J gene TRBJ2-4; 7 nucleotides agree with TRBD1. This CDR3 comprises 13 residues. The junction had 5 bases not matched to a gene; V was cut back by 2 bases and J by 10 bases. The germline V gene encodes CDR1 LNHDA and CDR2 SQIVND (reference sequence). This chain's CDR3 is CASSIRDRGIQYF. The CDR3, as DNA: TGTGCCAGTAGTATAAGGGACAGAGGGATTCAGTACTTC.